This TCR beta chain was identified during a study of technical replicates of blood from a handful of donors (dated by TCRdb to about 2017). Details on this clone: This receptor's antigen is unknown. Per-base qualities were not stored, and no clone one base away is much larger.

V is shortened by 2 bases, J by 3 bases, and the region joining them spans 8 bases. From the cysteine through the phenylalanine, the CDR3 covers 13 amino acids. The sequence is cut down to CDR3 DNA, 39 bases in frame from base 1. Per the germline V gene (reference sequence), GTSNPN is the CDR1 and SVGIG is the CDR2. The method was the immunoSEQ multiplex PCR assay. TCRdb took over this immuneACCESS table, retaining in-frame rearrangements with V and J assigned. Such tables are incomplete; in checked studies, under half of the missing clones stem from an unresolved V gene, and the remainder is unexplained. A total of more than 50,000 clones appear in this sample, 87% of them only once. In total, the top ten clones hold 4% to 6.5% of the sample.

The sample taken for sequencing was PBMCs. This receptor was identified in a human donor in good health. Some clones in this sample may be carry-over from other donors' samples. The chain couples TRBV30 to TRBJ1-5, with the D gene not confidently named. The CDR3 amino acid sequence is: CAWSPGINQPQHF. The sequenced DNA is TGTGCCTGGAGTCCGGGGATCAATCAGCCCCAGCATTTT.